The source of this T cell receptor beta chain is a study of shared clonotypes between healthy human individuals. Libraries were prepared by immunoSEQ multiplex PCR; TCRdb keeps only in-frame clonotypes and omits some of them. The profile covers 2 million to 3 million clones, with 93% appearing a single time and more than 0.35% taken by the ten largest. CD45RA-negative memory and CD45RA+ naive subsets were split from the CD4+ cells. The sequenced sample consisted of naive CD4+ T cells from PBMCs. Indicated subset: CD45RA+ positively selected. The TCR sequence derives from a man aged 18 to 30 in good health. Some clones in this sample may be carry-over from other donors' samples.

CDR3 residues: CASSLSGHRTDTQYF. In DNA form, the CDR3 reads TGTGCCAGCAGCCTGTCGGGACATAGGACAGATACGCAGTATTTT. The chain carries TRBV5-4 and TRBJ2-3; D might be TRBD1 (6 bases). The CDR3 totals 15 residues. The V gene lost 4 bases and the J gene lost 3 bases, with 15 bases spanning the gap. CDR1 is SGHNT and CDR2 is YYREEE in the germline V gene (reference sequence).